This T cell receptor beta chain came from a study of graft-versus-host responses after intestinal transplantation. Overall study: Grafts were multivisceral, liver-intestinal, or isolated intestinal.

Here immunoSEQ multiplex PCR was the method, and the copy in TCRdb shows in-frame clones only, minus some. Found here are about 54,000 clones, about 90% of them singletons; the top ten hold around 5.1%. In this sample, this clone turned up a few times. Antigen unknown. Overall study findings and caveats: Ileal or blood samples showed some GvH clones first, and such clones were also found in recipient marrow. Patients who carried graft-donor T cell macrochimerism also had high graft-versus-host to host-versus-graft clonal ratios in their allografts.

Trimming shortened V by 3 bases and J by 7 bases, and 10 bases separated the two germline ends. CDR1 ENHRY and CDR2 SYGVKD come from the germline V gene. The CDR3 is made up of 14 amino acids. The sample was PBMCs, taken roughly 660 days after intestinal transplant. The rearrangement uses TRBV10-3 and TRBJ1-6; D possibly corresponds to TRBD1 (5 bases). The sequence derives from a human patient who received an intestinal transplant, so some T cells may come from the graft donor. The CDR3 coding sequence is TGTGCCATCAGTGAAGGACGGGGGAATTCACCCCTCCACTTT. It specifies CAISEGRGNSPLHF.